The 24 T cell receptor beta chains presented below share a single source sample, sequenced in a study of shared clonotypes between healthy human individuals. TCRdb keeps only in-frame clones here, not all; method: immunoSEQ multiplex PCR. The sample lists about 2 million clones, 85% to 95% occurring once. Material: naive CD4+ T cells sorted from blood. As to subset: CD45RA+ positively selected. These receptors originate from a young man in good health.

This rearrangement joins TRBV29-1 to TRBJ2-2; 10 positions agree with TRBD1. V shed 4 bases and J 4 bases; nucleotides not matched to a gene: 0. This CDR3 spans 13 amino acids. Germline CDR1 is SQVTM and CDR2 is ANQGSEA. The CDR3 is CSVGTGGTGELFF. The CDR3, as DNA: TGCAGCGTTGGGACAGGGGGCACCGGGGAGCTGTTTTTT.

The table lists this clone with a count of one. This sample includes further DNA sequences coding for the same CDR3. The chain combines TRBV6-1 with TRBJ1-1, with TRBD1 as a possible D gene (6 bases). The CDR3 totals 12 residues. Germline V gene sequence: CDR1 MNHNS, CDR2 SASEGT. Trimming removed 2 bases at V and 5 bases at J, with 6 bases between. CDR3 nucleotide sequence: TGTGCCAGCAGTGAAAGGGGGACTGAAGCTTTCTTT. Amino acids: CASSERGTEAFF.

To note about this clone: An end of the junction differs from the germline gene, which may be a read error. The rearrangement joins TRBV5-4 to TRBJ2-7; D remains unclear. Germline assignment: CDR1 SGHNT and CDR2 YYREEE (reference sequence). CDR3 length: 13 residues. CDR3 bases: TGTGCCAGCAGCGCTGACGGCCCCTACGAGCGCAGTTTC. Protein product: CASSADGPYERSF.

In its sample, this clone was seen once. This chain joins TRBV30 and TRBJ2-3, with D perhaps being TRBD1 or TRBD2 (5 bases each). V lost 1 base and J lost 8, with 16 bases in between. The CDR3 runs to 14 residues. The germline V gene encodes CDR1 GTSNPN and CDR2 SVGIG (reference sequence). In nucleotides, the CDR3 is TGTGCCTGGAGTGGCTCACTAGGGGTTGGTACGCAGTATTTT. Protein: CAWSGSLGVGTQYF. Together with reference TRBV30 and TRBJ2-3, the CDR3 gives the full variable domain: SQTIHQWPATLVQPVGSPLSLECTVEGTSNPNLYWYRQAAGRGLQLLFYSVGIGQISSEVPQNLSASRPQDRQFILSSKKLLLSDSGFYLCAWSGSLGVGTQYFGPGTRLTVL.

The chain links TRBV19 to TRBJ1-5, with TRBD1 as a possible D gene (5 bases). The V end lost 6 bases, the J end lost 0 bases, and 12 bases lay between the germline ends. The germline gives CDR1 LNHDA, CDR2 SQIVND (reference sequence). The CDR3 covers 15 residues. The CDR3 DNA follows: TGTGCCAGTAGAACAACAGGCGATAGCAATCAGCCCCAGCATTTT. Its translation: CASRTTGDSNQPQHF.

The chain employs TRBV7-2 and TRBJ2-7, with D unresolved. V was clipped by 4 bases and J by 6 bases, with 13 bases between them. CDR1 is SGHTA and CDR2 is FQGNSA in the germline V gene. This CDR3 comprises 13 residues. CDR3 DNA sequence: TGTGCCAGCAGCTCCAGGCGACTGGGCGAGCAGTACTTC. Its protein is CASSSRRLGEQYF.

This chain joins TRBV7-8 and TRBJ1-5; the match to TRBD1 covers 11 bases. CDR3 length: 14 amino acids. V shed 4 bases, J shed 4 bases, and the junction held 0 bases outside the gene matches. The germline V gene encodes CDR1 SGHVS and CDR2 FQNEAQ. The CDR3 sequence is CASSWDRGNQPQHF. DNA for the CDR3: TGTGCCAGCAGCTGGGACAGGGGGAATCAGCCCCAGCATTTT. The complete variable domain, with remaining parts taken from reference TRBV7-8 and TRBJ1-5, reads GAGVSQSPRYKVAKRGQDVALRCDPISGHVSLFWYQQALGQGPEFLTYFQNEAQLDKSGLPSDRFFAERPEGSVSTLKIQRTQQEDSAVYLCASSWDRGNQPQHFGDGTRLSIL.

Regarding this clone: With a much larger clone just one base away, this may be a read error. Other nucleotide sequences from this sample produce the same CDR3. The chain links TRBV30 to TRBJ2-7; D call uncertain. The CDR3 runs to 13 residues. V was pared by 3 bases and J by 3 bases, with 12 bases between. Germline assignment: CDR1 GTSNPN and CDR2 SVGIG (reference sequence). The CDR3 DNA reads TGTGCCTGGAGCGCGCTGTCCCGCTACGAGCAGTACTTC. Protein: CAWSALSRYEQYF. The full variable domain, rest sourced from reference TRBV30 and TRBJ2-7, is SQTIHQWPATLVQPVGSPLSLECTVEGTSNPNLYWYRQAAGRGLQLLFYSVGIGQISSEVPQNLSASRPQDRQFILSSKKLLLSDSGFYLCAWSALSRYEQYFGPGTRLTVT.

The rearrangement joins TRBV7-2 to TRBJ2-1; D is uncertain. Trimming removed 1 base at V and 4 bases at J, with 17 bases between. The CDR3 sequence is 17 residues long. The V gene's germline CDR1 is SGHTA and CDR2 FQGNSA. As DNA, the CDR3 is TGTGCCAGCAGCTTAGACTCCTATGCCCGCGGTTACAATGAGCAGTTCTTC. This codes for CASSLDSYARGYNEQFF.

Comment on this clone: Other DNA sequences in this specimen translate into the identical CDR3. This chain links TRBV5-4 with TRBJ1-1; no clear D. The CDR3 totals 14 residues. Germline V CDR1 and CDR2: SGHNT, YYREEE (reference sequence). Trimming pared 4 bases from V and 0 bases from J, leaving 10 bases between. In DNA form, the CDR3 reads TGTGCCAGCAGCCCCCGGGCGATGAACACTGAAGCTTTCTTT. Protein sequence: CASSPRAMNTEAFF.

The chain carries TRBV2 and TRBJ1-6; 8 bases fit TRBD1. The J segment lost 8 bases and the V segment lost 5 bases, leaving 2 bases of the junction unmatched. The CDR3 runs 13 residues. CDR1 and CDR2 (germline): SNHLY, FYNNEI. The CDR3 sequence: CASSWDRYSPLHF. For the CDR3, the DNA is TGTGCCAGCAGTTGGGACAGGTATTCACCCCTCCACTTT.

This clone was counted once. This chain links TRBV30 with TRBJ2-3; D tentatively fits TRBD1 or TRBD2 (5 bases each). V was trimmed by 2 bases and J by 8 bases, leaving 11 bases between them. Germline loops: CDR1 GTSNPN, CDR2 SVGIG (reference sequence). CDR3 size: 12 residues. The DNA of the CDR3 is TGTGCCTGGAGTACTGGGACGGGTACGCAGTATTTT. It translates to CAWSTGTGTQYF.

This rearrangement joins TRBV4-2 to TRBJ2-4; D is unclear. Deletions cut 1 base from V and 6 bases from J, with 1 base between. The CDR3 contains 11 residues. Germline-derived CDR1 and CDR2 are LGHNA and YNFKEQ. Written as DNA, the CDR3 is TGTGCCAGCAGCCAAGCAAACATTCAGTACTTC. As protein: CASSQANIQYF.

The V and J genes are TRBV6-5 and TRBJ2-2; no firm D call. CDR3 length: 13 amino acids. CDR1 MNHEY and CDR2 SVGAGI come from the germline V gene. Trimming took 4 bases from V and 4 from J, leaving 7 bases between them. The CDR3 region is CASSLWGTGELFF. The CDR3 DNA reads TGTGCCAGCAGTTTGTGGGGCACCGGGGAGCTGTTTTTT.

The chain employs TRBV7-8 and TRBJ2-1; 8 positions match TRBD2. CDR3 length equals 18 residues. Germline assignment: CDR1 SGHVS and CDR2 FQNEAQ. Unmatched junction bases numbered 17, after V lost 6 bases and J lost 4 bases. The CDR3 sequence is CASRGTTSKAGEYNEQFF. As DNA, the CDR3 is TGTGCCAGCAGGGGAACCACCAGTAAAGCGGGAGAATACAATGAGCAGTTCTTC.

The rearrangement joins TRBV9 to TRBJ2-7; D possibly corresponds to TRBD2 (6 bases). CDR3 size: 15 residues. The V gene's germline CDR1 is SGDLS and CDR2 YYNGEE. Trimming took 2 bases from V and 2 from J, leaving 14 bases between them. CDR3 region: CASSVGPSVTYEQYF. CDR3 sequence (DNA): TGTGCCAGCAGCGTGGGTCCTAGCGTGACCTACGAGCAGTACTTC.

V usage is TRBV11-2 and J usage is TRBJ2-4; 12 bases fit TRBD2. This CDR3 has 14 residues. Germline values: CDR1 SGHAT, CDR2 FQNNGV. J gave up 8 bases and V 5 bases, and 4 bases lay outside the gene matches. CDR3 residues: CASSPGLAGDIQYF. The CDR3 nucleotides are TGTGCCAGCAGCCCGGGACTAGCGGGTGACATTCAGTACTTC.

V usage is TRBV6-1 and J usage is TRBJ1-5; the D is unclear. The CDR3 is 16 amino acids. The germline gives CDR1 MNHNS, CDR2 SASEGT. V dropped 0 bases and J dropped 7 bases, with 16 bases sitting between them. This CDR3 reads CASSEALRWGGQPQHF. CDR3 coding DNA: TGTGCCAGCAGTGAAGCGCTTCGATGGGGAGGGCAGCCCCAGCATTTT.

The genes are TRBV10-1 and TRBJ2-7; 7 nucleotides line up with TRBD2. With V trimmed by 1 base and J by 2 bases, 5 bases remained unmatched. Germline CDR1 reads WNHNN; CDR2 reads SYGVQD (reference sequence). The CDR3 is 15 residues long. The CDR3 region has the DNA TGCGCCAGCAGTGAGTGGTCGAGCGGGGCCTACGAGCAGTACTTC. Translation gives CASSEWSSGAYEQYF.

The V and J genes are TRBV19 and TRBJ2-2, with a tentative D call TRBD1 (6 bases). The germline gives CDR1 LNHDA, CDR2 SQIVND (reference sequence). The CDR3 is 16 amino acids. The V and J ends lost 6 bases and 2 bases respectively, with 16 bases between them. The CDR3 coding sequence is TGTGCCAGTAGCATAAACGACAGGATAAACACCGGGGAGCTGTTTTTT. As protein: CASSINDRINTGELFF.

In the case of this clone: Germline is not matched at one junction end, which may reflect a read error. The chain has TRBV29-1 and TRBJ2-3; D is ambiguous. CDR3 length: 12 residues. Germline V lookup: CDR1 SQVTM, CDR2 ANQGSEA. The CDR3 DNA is TGCAGCGTTGAAGAAGGCACATATACGCAGTATTTT. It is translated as CSVEEGTYTQYF.

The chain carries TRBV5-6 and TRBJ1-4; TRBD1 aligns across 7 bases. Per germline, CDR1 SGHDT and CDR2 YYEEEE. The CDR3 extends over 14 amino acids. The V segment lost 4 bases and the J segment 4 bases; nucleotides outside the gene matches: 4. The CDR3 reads CASSPGQFNEKLFF. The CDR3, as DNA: TGTGCCAGCAGCCCGGGACAGTTTAATGAAAAACTGTTTTTT.

Here the CDR3 reads CASRLGRGPYNEQFF. Written as DNA, the CDR3 is TGTGCCAGCAGACTCGGGAGAGGACCCTACAATGAGCAGTTCTTC. The V gene is TRBV6-5, the J gene TRBJ2-1; D is possibly TRBD2 (6 bases). V was cut by 6 bases and J by 2 bases, with 14 bases left in between. Germline values: CDR1 MNHEY, CDR2 SVGAGI. The CDR3 spans 15 residues.

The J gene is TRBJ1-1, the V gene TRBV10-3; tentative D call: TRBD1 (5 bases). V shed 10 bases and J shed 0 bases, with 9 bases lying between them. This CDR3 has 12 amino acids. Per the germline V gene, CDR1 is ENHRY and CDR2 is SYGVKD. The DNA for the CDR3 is TGTGCCACCCGGGACCTGAACACTGAAGCTTTCTTT. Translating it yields CATRDLNTEAFF.